This T cell receptor (beta chain) emerged from a study of tumor-infiltrating lymphocytes in primary liver carcinoma (dated by TCRdb to the late 2010s). In the study overall: Hepatocellular carcinoma (four) or combined HCC and intrahepatic cholangiocarcinoma (one) was present in the five patients, who were three men and two women aged 30 to 69 years. The study combined TCRbeta repertoire sequencing, expression microarrays and whole-exome sequencing across five regions of each liver tumor, with adjacent normal tissue and blood. To link TCRbeta repertoire diversity with the local molecular phenotype, the approximately 25 tumor region samples were profiled using Agilent mRNA microarrays. Repertoires from technical replicates were highly reproducible, with mean shared-clone rates about 0.88 and correlation coefficients above 0.95. Each sample produced about 3.65 to 7.5 million productive TCRbeta reads, and read depth showed no significant difference between tissue types. A total of around 35 specimens from 5 patients, comprising some 25 tumor regions, 5 adjacent noncancerous liver tissues and 5 peripheral blood samples, were covered by TCRbeta repertoire sequencing. The five patients had tumors staged T1-T3 N0M0, with maximum diameters ranging from about 4.2 to 11 cm. Study-level results and caveats: Comparison of CD4+ and CD8+ T cell repertoires was precluded by the use of bulk unsorted samples. Because sequencing covered only the TCR beta chain and unpaired alpha chains were not captured, true repertoire diversity is likely underestimated. Only roughly 7-25% of top clones appeared in all five regions of a tumor, which suggests that tumor-infiltrating T cells are spatially heterogeneous. Only 4 to 6 patients were included in the study, and the authors note that the findings should be validated in a larger study. A significantly larger repertoire fraction was made up by the top 250 clones in tumors than in blood (p = 0.039). Pairs of tumor regions showed greater repertoire overlap (mean about 35%) than tumor-adjacent pairs (17%) or tumor-blood pairs (approximately 15%), which is consistent with antigen-driven expansion.

There are 15 amino acids in the CDR3, from cysteine to phenylalanine inclusive. Only the CDR3 DNA stays, 45 bases, in frame from base 1. CDR1 and CDR2 are drawn from the germline V gene (reference sequence): GTSNPN, SVGIG. As for this clonotype: The antigen it binds to is not known. A much larger clone differs by one base, so this may be a read error.

A constant-region primer and ProtoScript II reverse transcriptase were used to reverse-transcribe TCRbeta-specific cDNA from roughly 480 ng total RNA. TCRbeta libraries were built with three nested multiplex PCR rounds, a slightly modified ARM-PCR procedure. Multiplex TRBV1-TRBV30 forward primers and a Cbeta reverse primer were used in the first two PCR rounds, each of which was run for approximately 10 cycles. Sample barcodes and Illumina adapters were attached in a final 25-cycle PCR using Deep VentR polymerase. Before sequencing, amplicons of 200-500 bp were gel-purified using a QIAquick gel extraction kit. TCRbeta amplicons were sequenced on an Illumina HiSeq 2500 with 250-bp paired-end reads. In the authors' own workflow: Reads were quality-trimmed with Trimmomatic v0.33, and paired reads were merged with FLASH v1.2.11 to recover full CDR3 sequences. MiGEC v1.2.1b assigned V, D and J germline segments to the rearranged TCRbeta sequences. VDJtools v1.0.0 computed clonotype statistics and Shannon-Wiener diversity indices. To reduce sampling bias, subsequent analyses other than the diversity analysis used only the 250 most abundant clonotypes in each sample. TCRdb ran its own pipeline on the public reads, namely fastp trimming at Q25 and MiXCR clone calling, and kept in-frame beta chains. All rows with the same CDR3 protein become a single entry with the most common DNA and genes. These V and J calls rely on TCRdb rather than the paper's analysis. Counted in this sample were fewer than 200,000 distinct CDR3 sequences; approximately 80% of them appeared once. Together, the top ten hold 15% to 20% of the sample.

Without any cell sorting, total RNA and DNA were co-extracted from roughly 18-30 mg of bulk tissue using the AllPrep DNA/RNA mini kit. Between late 2015 and March 2016, roughly five patients in China with histopathologically diagnosed primary liver carcinoma had surgical resection. At the time of sampling, the patients were treatment-naive and had chronic HBV infection. Five spatially separated regions were sampled from each tumor: the superior, inferior, left-lateral and right-lateral poles, plus the tumor centre. Histology showed that every tumor sample contained more than 80% viable tumor cells. Fresh tumor and adjacent tissue pieces were bisected; one half was stored in RNAlater at -80°C, the other sent for histology.

The rearrangement joined TRBV30 to TRBJ2-1; TRBD2 agrees with 7 junctional bases. This TCR came from a man aged 35 to 55 with primary liver carcinoma and hepatitis B virus infection. Sequencing input: tumor tissue from primary liver carcinoma. For the CDR3, the sequence is CAWSRASGSYNEEFF. Read as DNA, the sequence is TGTGCCTGGAGTAGGGCTAGCGGATCCTACAATGAGGAGTTCTTC.